Shown below are 2 T cell receptor beta chains from a single sample sequenced in a study of T cells expressing NK-cell markers. TCRdb reprocessed the 5' RACE reads and stores each CDR3 protein as one record, lacking DNA. The table lists 150,000 or so distinct CDR3 sequences. Sequenced material: blood T cells: a sorted CD56 or NKG2C T cell subset, CD4+ or CD8+ T cells, or bulk PBMC T cells (not recorded which). These receptors were taken from a woman in her fifties or sixties in good health.

The chain couples TRBV27 to TRBJ2-1; the TCRdb call, TRBD1, lacks DNA for checking. This CDR3 comprises 18 residues. Germline values: CDR1 MNHEY, CDR2 SMNVEV (reference sequence). The CDR3 reads CASSLLHSSVSGANEQFF.

This rearrangement joins TRBV4-1 to TRBJ2-5; with no DNA, the TCRdb D assignment of TRBD1 cannot be verified. Germline V gives CDR1 MGHRA, CDR2 YSYEKL. The CDR3 contains 19 residues. The CDR3 is CASSQVWPPGQQSSGTQYF.